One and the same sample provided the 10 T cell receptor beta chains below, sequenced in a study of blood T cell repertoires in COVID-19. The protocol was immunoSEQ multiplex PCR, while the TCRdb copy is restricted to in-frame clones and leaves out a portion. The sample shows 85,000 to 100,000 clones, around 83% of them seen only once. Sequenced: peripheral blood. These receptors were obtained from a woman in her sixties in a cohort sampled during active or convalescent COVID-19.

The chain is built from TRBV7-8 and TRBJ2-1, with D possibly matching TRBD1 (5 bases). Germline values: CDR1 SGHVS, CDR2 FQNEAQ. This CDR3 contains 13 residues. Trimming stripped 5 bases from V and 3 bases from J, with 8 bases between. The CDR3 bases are TGTGCCAGCAGCATAGGACACTACAATGAGCAGTTCTTC. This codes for CASSIGHYNEQFF. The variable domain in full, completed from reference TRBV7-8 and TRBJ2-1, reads GAGVSQSPRYKVAKRGQDVALRCDPISGHVSLFWYQQALGQGPEFLTYFQNEAQLDKSGLPSDRFFAERPEGSVSTLKIQRTQQEDSAVYLCASSIGHYNEQFFGPGTRLTVL.

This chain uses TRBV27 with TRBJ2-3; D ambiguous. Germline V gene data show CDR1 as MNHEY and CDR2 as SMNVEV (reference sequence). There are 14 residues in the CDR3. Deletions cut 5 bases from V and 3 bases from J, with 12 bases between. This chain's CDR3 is CASSPRPETDTQYF. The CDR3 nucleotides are TGTGCCAGCAGTCCCCGCCCCGAGACAGATACGCAGTATTTT.

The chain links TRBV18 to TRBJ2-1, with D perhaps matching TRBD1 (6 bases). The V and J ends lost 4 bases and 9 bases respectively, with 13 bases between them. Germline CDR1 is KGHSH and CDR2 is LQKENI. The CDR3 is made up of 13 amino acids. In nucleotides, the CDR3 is TGTGCCAGCTCACGGACAGTTCACGGTGAGCAGTTCTTC. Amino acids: CASSRTVHGEQFF.

The CDR3 region has the DNA TGTGCCAGCAGCTCCGGGACAGAGGTCACTGAAGCTTTCTTT. Protein product: CASSSGTEVTEAFF. This rearrangement joins TRBV3-1 (or the pseudogene TRBV3-2) to TRBJ1-1; the match to TRBD1 covers 7 bases. The ends lost 5 bases at V and 4 bases at J; junction bases unmatched: 7. Germline assignment: CDR1 LGHDT and CDR2 YNNKEL (reference sequence). This CDR3 spans 14 amino acids.

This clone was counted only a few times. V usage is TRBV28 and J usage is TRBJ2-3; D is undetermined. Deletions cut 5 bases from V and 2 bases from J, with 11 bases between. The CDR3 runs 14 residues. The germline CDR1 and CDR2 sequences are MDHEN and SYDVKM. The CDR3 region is CASSGPVATDTQYF. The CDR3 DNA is TGTGCCAGCAGTGGCCCGGTAGCCACAGATACGCAGTATTTT. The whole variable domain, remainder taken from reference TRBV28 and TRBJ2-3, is DVKVTQSSRYLVKRTGEKVFLECVQDMDHENMFWYRQDPGLGLRLIYFSYDVKMKEKGDIPEGYSVSREKKERFSLILESASTNQTSMYLCASSGPVATDTQYFGPGTRLTVL.

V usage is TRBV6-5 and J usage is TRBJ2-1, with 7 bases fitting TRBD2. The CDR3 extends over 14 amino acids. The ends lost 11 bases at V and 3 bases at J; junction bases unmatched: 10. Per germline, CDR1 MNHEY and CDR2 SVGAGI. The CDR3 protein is CAGALPGGYNEQFF. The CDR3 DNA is TGTGCCGGGGCGCTTCCGGGGGGCTACAATGAGCAGTTCTTC.

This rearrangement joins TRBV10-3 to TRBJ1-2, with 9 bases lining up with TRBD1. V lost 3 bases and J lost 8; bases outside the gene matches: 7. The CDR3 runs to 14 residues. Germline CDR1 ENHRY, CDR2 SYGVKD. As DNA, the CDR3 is TGTGCCATCAGTGAAGACAGGGGGGTTATCGGCTACACCTTC. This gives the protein CAISEDRGVIGYTF.

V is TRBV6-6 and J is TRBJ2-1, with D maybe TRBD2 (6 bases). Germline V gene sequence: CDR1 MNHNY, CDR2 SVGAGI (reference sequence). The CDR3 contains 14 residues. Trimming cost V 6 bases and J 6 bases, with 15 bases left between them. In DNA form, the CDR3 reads TGTGCCAGCAGGTCAGGACACGGGGGCAATGAGCAGTTCTTC. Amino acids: CASRSGHGGNEQFF.

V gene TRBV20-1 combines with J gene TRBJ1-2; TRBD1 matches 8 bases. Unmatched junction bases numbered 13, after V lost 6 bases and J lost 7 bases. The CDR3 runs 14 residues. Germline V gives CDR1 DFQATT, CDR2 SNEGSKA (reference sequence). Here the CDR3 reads CSASAGRGRGGYTF. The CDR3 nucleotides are TGCAGTGCAAGTGCGGGCAGGGGGCGAGGTGGCTACACCTTC.

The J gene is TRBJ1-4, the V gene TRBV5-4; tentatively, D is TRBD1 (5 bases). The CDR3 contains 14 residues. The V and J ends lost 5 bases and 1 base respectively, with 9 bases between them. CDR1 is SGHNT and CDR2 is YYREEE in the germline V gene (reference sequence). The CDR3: CASSQGGTNEKLFF. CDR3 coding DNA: TGTGCCAGCAGTCAGGGTGGAACTAATGAAAAACTGTTTTTT.